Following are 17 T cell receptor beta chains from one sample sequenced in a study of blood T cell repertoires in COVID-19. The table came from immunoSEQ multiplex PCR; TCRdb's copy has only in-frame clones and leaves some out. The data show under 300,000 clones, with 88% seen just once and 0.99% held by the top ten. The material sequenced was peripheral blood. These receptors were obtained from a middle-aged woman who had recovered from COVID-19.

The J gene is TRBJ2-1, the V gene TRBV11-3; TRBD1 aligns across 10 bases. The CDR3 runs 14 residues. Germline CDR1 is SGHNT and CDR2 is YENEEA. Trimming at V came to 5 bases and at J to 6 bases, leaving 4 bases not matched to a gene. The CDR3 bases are TGTGCCAGCAGCCCGGGGGACAGGGGCAATGAGCAGTTCTTC. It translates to CASSPGDRGNEQFF.

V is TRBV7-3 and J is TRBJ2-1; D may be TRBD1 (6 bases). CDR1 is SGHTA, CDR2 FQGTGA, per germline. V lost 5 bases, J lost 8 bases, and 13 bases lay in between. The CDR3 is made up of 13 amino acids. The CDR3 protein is CASSPRGRDEQFF. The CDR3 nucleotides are TGTGCCAGCAGCCCCAGGGGTCGCGATGAGCAGTTCTTC.

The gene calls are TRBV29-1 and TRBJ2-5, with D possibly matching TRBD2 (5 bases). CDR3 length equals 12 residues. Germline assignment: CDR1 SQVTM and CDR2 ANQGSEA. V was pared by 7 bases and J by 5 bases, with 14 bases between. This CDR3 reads CSAIPRGETQYF. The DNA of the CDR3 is TGCAGCGCAATACCCCGCGGGGAGACCCAGTACTTC.

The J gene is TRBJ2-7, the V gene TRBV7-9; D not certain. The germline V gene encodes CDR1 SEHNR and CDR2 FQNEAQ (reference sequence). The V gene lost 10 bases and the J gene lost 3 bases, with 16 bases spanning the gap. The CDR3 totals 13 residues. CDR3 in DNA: TGTGCCATCCTACTGTGGCGGAACTACGAGCAGTACGTC. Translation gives CAILLWRNYEQYV.

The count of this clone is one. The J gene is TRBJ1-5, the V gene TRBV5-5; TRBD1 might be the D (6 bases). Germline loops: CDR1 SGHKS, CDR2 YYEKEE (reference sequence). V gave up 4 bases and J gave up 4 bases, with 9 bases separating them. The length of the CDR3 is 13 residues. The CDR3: CASSPQGNQPQHF. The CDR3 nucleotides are TGTGCCAGCAGCCCTCAGGGGAATCAGCCCCAGCATTTT.

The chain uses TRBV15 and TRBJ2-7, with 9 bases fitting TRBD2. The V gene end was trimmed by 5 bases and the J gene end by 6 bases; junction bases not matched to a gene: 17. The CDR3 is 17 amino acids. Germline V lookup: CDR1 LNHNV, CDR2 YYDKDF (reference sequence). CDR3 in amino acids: CATSAPVGREGRGEQYF. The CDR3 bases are TGTGCCACCAGCGCACCCGTGGGGCGGGAGGGCCGGGGCGAGCAGTACTTC.

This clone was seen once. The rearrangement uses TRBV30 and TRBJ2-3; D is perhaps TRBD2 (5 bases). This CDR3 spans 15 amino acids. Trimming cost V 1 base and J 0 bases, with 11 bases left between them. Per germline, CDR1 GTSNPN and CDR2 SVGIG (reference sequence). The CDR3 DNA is TGTGCCTGGAGTGCTCCGACTATTAGCACAGATACGCAGTATTTT. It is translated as CAWSAPTISTDTQYF.

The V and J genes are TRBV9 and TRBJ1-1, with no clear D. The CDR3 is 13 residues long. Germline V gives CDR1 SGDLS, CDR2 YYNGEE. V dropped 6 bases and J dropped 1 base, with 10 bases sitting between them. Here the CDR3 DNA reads TGTGCCAGCACACCAGTCAGGAACACTGAAGCTTTCTTT. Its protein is CASTPVRNTEAFF. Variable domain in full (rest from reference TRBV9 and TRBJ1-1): DSGVTQTPKHLITATGQRVTLRCSPRSGDLSVYWYQQSLDQGLQFLIQYYNGEERAKGNILERFSAQQFPDLHSELNLSSLELGDSALYFCASTPVRNTEAFFGQGTRLTVV.

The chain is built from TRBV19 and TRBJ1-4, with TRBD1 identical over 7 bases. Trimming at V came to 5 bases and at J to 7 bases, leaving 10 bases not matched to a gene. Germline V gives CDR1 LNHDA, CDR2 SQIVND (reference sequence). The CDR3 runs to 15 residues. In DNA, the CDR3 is TGTGCCAGTAGTCTCGACAGGGCCGGGGGTGAAAAACTGTTTTTT. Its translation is CASSLDRAGGEKLFF. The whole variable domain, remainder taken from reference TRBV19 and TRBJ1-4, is DGGITQSPKYLFRKEGQNVTLSCEQNLNHDAMYWYRQDPGQGLRLIYYSQIVNDFQKGDIAEGYSVSREKKESFPLTVTSAQKNPTAFYLCASSLDRAGGEKLFFGSGTQLSVL.

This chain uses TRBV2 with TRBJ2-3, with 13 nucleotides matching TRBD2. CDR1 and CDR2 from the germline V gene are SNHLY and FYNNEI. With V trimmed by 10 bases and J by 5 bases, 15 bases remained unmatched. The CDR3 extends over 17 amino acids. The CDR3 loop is CATQRWTSGSGLDTQYF. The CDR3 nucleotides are TGTGCCACCCAAAGGTGGACTAGCGGGAGCGGTCTAGATACGCAGTATTTT.

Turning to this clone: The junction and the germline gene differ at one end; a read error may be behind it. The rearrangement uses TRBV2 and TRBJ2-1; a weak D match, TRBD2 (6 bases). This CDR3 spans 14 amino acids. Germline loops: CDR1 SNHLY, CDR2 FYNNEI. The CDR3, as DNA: TGTGCCAGCAGGGAAGGGCGGGAACGCAATGAGCAGTTCTTC. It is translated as CASREGRERNEQFF.

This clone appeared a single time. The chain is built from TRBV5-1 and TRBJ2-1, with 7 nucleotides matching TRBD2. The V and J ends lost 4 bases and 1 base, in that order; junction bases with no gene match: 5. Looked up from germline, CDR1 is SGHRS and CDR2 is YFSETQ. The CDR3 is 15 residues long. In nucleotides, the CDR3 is TGCGCCAGCAGCCCGCTAGCGGAATCCTACAATGAGCAGTTCTTC. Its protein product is CASSPLAESYNEQFF.

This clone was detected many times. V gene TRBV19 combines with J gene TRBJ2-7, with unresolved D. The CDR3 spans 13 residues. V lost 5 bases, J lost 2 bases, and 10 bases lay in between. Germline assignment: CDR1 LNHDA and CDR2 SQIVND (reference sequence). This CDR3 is CASSPRSAYEQYF. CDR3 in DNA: TGTGCCAGTAGTCCTAGGAGCGCCTACGAGCAGTACTTC.

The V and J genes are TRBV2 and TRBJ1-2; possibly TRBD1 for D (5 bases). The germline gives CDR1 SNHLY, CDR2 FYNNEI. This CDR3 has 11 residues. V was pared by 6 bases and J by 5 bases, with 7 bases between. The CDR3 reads CASRGGYGYTF. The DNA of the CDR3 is TGTGCCAGCAGGGGGGGGTATGGCTACACCTTC.

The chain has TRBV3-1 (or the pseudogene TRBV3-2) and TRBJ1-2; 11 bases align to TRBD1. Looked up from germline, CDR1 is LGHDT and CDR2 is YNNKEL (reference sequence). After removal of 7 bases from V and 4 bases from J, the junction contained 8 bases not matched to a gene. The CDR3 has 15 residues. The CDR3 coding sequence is TGTGCCAGCACCGACCGGGACAGGGGGGGCTATGGCTACACCTTC. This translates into CASTDRDRGGYGYTF.

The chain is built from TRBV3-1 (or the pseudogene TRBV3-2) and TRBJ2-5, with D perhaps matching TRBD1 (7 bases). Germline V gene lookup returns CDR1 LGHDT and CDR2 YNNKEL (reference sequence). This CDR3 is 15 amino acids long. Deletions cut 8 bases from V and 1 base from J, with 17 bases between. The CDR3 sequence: CASDPRGAPQETQYF. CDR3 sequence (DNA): TGTGCCAGCGACCCCAGGGGGGCACCCCAAGAGACCCAGTACTTC.

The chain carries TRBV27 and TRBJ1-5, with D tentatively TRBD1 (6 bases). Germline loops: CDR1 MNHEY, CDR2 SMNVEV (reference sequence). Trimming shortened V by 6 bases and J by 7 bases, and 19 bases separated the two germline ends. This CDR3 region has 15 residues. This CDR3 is CASSLQGVGKQPQHF. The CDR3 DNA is TGTGCCAGCAGCCTACAGGGAGTGGGGAAACAGCCCCAGCATTTT.